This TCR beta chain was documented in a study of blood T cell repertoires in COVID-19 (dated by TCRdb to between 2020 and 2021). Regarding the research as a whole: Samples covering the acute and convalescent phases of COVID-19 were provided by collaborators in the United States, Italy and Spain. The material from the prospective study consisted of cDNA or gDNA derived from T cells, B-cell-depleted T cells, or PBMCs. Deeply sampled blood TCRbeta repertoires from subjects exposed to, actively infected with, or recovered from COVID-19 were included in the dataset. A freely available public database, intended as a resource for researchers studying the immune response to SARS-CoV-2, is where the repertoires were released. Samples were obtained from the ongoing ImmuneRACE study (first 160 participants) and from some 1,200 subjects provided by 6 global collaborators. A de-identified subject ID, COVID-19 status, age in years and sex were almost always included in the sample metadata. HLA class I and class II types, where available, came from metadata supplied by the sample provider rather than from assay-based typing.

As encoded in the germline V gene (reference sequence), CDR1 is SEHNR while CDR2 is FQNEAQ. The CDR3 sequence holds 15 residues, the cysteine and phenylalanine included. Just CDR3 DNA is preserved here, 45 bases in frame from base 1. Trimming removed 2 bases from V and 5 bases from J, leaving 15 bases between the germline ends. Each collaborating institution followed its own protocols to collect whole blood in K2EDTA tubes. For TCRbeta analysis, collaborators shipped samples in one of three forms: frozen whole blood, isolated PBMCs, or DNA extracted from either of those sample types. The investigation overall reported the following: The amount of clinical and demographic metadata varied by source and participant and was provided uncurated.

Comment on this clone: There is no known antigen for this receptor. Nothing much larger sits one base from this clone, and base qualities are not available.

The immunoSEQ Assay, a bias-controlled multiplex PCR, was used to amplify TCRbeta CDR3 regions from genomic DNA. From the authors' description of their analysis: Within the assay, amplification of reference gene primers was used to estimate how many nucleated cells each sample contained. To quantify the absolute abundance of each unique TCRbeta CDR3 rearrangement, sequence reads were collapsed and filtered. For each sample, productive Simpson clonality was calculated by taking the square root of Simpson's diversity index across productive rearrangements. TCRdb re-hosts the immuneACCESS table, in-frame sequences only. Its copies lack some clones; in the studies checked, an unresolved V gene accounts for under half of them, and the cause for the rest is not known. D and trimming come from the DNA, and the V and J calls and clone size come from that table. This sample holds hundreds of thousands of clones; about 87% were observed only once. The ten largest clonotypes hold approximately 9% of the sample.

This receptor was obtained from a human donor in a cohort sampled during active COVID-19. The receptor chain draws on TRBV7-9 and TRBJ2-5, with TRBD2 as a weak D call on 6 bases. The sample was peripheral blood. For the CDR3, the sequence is CASSLLASKGETQYF. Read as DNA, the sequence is TGTGCCAGCAGCTTACTAGCGTCTAAGGGGGAGACCCAGTACTTC.